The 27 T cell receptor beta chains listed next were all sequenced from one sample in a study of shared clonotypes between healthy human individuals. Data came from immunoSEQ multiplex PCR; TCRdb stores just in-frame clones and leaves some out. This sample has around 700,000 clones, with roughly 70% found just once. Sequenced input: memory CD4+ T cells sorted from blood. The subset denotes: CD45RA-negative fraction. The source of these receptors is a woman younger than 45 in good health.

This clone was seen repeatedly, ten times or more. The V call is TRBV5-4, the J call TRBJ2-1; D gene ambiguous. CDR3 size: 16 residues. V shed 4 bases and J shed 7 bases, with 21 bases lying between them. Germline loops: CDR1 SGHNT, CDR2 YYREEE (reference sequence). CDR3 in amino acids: CASSHLGLGIGNEQFF. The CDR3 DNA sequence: TGTGCCAGCAGCCACCTCGGGTTAGGTATTGGGAATGAGCAGTTCTTC.

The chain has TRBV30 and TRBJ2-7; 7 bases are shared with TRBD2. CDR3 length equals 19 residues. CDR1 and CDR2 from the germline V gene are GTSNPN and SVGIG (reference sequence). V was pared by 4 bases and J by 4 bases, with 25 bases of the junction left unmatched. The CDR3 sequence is CAWKDPPQMRGGPSYEQYF. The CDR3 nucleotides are TGTGCCTGGAAAGACCCCCCACAGATGCGGGGAGGGCCGAGTTACGAGCAGTACTTC.

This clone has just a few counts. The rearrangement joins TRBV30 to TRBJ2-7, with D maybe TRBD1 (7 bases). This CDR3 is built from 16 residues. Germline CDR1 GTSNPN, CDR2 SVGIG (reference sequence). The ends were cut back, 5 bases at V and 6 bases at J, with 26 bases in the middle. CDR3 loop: CAWGGYRGYKSVEQYF. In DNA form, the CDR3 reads TGTGCCTGGGGAGGGTACAGGGGATACAAAAGTGTCGAGCAGTACTTC.

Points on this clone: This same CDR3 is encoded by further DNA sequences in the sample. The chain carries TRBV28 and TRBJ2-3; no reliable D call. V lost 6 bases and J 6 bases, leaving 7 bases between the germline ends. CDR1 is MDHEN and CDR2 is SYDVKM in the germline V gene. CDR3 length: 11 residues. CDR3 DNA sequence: TGTGCCAGCAGCCTGTTGGATACGCAGTATTTT. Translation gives CASSLLDTQYF.

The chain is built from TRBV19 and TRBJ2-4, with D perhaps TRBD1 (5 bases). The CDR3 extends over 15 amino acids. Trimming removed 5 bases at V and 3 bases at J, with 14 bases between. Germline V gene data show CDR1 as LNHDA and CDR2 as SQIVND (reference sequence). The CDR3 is CASSAIQVGKNIQYF. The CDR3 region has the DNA TGTGCCAGTAGTGCGATACAGGTGGGCAAAAACATTCAGTACTTC.

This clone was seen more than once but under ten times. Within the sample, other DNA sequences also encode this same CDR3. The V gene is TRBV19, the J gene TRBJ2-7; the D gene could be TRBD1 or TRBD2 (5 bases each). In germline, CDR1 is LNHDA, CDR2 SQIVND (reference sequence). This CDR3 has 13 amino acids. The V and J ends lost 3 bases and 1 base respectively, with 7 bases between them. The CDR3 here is CASSIWGSYEQYF. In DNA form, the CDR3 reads TGTGCCAGTAGTATCTGGGGGTCCTACGAGCAGTACTTC.

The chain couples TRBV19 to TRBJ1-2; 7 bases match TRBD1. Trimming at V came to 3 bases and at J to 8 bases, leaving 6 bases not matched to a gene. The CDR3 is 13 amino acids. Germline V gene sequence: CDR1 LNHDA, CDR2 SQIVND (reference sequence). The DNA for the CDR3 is TGTGCCAGTAGTATGCGGACAGGAGGAGGCTACACCTTC. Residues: CASSMRTGGGYTF.

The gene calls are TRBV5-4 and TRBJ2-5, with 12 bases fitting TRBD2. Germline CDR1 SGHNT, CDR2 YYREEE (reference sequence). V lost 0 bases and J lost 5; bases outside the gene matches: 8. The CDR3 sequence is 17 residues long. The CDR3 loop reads CASSLDPSGREGETQYF. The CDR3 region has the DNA TGTGCCAGCAGCTTGGATCCTAGCGGGAGGGAAGGGGAGACCCAGTACTTC.

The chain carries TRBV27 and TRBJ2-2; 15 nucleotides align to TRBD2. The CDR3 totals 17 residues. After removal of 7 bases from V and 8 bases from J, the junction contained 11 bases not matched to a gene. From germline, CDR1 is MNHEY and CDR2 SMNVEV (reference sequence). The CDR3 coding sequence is TGTGCCAGCACCCGAGGGACTAGCGGGAGGAGAGGAGGGGAGCTGTTTTTT. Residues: CASTRGTSGRRGGELFF.

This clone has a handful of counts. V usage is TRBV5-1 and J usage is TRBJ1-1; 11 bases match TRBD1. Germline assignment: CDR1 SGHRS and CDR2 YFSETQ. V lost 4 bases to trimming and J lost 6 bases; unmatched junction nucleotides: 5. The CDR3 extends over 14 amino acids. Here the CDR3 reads CASSVRDRGAEAFF. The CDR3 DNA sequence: TGCGCCAGCAGCGTAAGGGACAGGGGGGCTGAAGCTTTCTTT. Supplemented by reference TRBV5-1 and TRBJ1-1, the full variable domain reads KAGVTQTPRYLIKTRGQQVTLSCSPISGHRSVSWYQQTPGQGLQFLFEYFSETQRNKGNFPGRFSGRQFSNSRSEMNVSTLELGDSALYLCASSVRDRGAEAFFGQGTRLTVV.

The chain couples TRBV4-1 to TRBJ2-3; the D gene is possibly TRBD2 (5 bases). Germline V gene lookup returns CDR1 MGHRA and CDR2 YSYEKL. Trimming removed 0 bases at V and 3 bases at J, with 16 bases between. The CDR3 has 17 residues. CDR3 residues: CASSQETNAVGTDTQYF. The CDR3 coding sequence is TGCGCCAGCAGCCAAGAGACTAATGCGGTCGGGACAGATACGCAGTATTTT.

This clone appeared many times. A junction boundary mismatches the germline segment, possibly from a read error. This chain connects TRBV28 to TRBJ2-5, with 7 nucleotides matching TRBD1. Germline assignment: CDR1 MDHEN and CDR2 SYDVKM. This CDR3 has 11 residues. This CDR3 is CASRYQGVGHF. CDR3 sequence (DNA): TGTGCCAGCAGATATCAGGGGGTTGGGCACTTC.

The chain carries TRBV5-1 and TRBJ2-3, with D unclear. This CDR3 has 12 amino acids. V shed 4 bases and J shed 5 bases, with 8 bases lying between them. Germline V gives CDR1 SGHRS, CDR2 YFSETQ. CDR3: CASSQREDTQYF. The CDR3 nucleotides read TGCGCCAGCAGCCAGCGAGAAGATACGCAGTATTTT.

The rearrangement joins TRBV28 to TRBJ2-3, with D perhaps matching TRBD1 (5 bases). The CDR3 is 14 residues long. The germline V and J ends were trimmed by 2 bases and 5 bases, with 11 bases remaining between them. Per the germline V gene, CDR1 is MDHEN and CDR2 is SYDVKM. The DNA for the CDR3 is TGTGCCAGCAGTTTAGGCCGTAGGGGAGATACGCAGTATTTT. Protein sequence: CASSLGRRGDTQYF.

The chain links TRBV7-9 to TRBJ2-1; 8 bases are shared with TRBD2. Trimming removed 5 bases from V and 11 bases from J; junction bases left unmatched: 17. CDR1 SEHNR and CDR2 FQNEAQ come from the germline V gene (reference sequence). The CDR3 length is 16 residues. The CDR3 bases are TGTGCCAGCAGCCCATGGACTAGCAGGCTTACTTCTCAGCAGTTCTTC. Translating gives CASSPWTSRLTSQQFF. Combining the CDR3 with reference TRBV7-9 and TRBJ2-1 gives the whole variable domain DTGVSQNPRHKITKRGQNVTFRCDPISEHNRLYWYRQTLGQGPEFLTYFQNEAQLEKSRLLSDRFSAERPKGSFSTLEIQRTEQGDSAMYLCASSPWTSRLTSQQFFGPGTRLTVL.

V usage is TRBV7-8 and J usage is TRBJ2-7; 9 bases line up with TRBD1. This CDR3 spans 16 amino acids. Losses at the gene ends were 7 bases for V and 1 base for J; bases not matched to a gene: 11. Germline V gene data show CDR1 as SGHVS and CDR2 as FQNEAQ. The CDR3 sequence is CASNKLPGQGSYEQYF. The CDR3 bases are TGTGCCAGCAATAAACTCCCGGGACAGGGATCCTACGAGCAGTACTTC.

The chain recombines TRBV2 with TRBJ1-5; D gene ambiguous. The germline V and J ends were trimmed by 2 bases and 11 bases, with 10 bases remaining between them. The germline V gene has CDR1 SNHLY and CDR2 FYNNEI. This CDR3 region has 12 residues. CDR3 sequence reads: CASSESEASQHF. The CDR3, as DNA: TGTGCCAGCAGTGAATCCGAGGCGTCCCAGCATTTT. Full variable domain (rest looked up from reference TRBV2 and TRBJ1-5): EPEVTQTPSHQVTQMGQEVILRCVPISNHLYFYWYRQILGQKVEFLVSFYNNEISEKSEIFDDQFSVERPDGSNFTLKIRSTKLEDSAMYFCASSESEASQHFGDGTRLSIL.

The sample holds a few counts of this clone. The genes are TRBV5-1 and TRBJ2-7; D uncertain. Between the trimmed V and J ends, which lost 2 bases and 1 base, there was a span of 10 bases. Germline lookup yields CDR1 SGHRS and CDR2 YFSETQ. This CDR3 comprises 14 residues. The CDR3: CASSLEEWSYEQYF. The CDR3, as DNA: TGCGCCAGCAGCTTAGAAGAATGGTCCTACGAGCAGTACTTC.

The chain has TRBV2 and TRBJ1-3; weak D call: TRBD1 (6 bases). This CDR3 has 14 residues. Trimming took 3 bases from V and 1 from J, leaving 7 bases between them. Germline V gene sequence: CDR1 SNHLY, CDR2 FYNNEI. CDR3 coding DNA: TGTGCCAGCAGTGACGGACAGTCTGGAAACACCATATATTTT. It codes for CASSDGQSGNTIYF.

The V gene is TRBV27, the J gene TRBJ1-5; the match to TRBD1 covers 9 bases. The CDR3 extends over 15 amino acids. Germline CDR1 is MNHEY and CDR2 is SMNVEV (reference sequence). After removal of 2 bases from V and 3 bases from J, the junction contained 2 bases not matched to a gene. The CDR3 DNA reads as TGTGCCAGCAGTTTAAACAGGGGGCACAATCAGCCCCAGCATTTT. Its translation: CASSLNRGHNQPQHF.

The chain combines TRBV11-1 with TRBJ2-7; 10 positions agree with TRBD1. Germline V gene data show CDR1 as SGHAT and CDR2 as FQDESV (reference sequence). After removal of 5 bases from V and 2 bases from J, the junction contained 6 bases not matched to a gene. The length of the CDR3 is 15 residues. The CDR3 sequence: CASSRTGGQTYEQYF. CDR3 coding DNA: TGTGCCAGCAGCAGGACAGGGGGTCAGACCTACGAGCAGTACTTC.

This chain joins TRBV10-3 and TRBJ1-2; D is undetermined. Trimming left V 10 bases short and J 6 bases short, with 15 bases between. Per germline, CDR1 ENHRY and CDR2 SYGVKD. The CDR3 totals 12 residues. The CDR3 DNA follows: TGTGCCACCGCTTCGACGAAGAATGGCTACACCTTC. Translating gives CATASTKNGYTF.

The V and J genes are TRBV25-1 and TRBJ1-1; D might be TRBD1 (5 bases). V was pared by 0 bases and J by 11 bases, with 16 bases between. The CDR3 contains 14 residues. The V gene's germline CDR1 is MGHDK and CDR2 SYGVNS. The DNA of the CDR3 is TGTGCCAGCAGTGAATATATCGGGACCTTCGGGGCTTTCTTT. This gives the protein CASSEYIGTFGAFF.

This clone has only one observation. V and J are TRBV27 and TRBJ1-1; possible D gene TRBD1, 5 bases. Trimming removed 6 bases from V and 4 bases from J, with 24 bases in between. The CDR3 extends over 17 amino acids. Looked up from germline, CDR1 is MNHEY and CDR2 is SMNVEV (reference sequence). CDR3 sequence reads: CASRPPGRRVGPTEAFF. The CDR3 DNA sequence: TGTGCCAGCAGACCCCCGGGACGAAGGGTGGGTCCCACTGAAGCTTTCTTT.

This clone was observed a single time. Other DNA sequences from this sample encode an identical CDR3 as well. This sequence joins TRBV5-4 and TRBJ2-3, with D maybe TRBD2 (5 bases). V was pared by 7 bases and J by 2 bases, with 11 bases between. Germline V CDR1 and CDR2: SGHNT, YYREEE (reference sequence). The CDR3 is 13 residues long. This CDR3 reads CASRPGSTDTQYF. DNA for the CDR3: TGTGCCAGCCGTCCGGGGTCCACAGATACGCAGTATTTT.

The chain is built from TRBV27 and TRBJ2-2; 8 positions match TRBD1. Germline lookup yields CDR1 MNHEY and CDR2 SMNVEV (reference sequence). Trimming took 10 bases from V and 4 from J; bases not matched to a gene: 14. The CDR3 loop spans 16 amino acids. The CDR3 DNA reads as TGTGCCACCATGTGGACAGGGCTAGAGTCCACCGGGGAGCTGTTTTTT. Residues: CATMWTGLESTGELFF.

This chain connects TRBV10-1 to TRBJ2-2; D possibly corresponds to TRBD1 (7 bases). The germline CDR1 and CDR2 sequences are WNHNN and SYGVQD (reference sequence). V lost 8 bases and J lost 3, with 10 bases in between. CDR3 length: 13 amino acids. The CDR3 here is CASQGGDTGELFF. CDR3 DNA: TGCGCCAGCCAGGGGGGTGACACCGGGGAGCTGTTTTTT.